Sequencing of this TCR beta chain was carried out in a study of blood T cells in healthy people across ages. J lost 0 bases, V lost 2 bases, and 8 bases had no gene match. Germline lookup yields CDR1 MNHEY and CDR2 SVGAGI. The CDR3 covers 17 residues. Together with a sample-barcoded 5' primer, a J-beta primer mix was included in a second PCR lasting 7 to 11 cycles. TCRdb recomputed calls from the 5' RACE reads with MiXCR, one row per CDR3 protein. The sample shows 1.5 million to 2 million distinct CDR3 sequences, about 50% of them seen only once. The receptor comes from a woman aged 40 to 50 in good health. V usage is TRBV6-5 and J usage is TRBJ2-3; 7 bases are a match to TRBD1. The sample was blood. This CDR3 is CASSYLTGQFSTDTQYF. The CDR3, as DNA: TGTGCCAGCAGTTACCTTACGGGACAGTTTAGCACAGATACGCAGTATTTT.